The next 10 T cell receptor beta chains were all read from a single sample in a study of CD8 T cells in Susac syndrome. The RNA input was roughly 0.45 to 1 ug, and it was reverse transcribed with random hexamers. Each CDR3 protein is one row after TCRdb ran MiXCR on the immunoSEQ multiplex PCR reads. The data show over 300,000 distinct CDR3 sequences, about 90% seen once. Sequencing used CD4+ T cells from PBMCs. The receptor set was obtained from a human donor with multiple sclerosis.

The J gene is TRBJ1-6, the V gene TRBV18; unclear D gene. The CDR3 length is 12 residues. CDR1 and CDR2 (germline): KGHSH, LQKENI. Trimming took off 6 bases at V and 5 bases at J, with 5 bases between the two ends. CDR3 sequence (DNA): TGTGCCAGCTCGCACGATAATTCACCCCTCCACTTT. It translates to CASSHDNSPLHF.

This chain uses TRBV5-1 with TRBJ1-3, with D possibly matching TRBD1 (5 bases). V was pared by 0 bases and J by 2 bases, with 12 bases between. The CDR3 has 16 amino acids. CDR1 and CDR2 (germline): SGHRS, YFSETQ. The chain's CDR3 is CASSLVGQGTGNTIYF. The CDR3 nucleotides are TGCGCCAGCAGCTTGGTGGGCCAGGGAACTGGAAACACCATATATTTT.

The rearrangement uses TRBV7-9 and TRBJ2-5; maybe TRBD2 (6 bases). CDR1 SEHNR and CDR2 FQNEAQ come from the germline V gene (reference sequence). Trimming shortened V by 5 bases and J by 4 bases, and 11 bases separated the two germline ends. The CDR3 covers 13 residues. The CDR3 is CASSDQGGETQYF. The CDR3 region has the DNA TGTGCCAGCAGCGACCAGGGAGGAGAGACCCAGTACTTC.

This chain connects TRBV6-1 to TRBJ1-1, with D tentatively TRBD1 (6 bases). The CDR3 has 13 amino acids. Germline-derived CDR1 and CDR2 are MNHNS and SASEGT. The V end was cut by 6 bases, the J end by 5 bases, with 13 bases between. CDR3 nucleotide sequence: TGTGCCAGCAGAGGCAGGGGAGCTACTGAAGCTTTCTTT. It is translated as CASRGRGATEAFF.

The chain joins TRBV11-2 to TRBJ2-7; 7 bases match TRBD2. This CDR3 region has 14 residues. Germline assignment: CDR1 SGHAT and CDR2 FQNNGV. V was pared by 10 bases and J by 2 bases, with 11 bases of the junction left unmatched. CDR3 nucleotide sequence: TGTGCCACCTCGGACCAGCGGGGACCCTACGAGCAGTACTTC. Its translation is CATSDQRGPYEQYF.

The chain couples TRBV7-2 to TRBJ2-3; D is undetermined. CDR1 and CDR2 (germline): SGHTA, FQGNSA. V was cut by 1 base and J by 0 bases, with 8 bases left in between. This CDR3 contains 15 residues. The CDR3 reads CASSLVWGSTDTQYF. The CDR3 DNA reads as TGTGCCAGCAGCTTAGTTTGGGGTAGCACAGATACGCAGTATTTT.

The genes are TRBV19 and TRBJ1-1; TRBD1 might be the D (6 bases). The CDR3 is 13 amino acids. Germline assignment: CDR1 LNHDA and CDR2 SQIVND (reference sequence). The germline V and J ends were trimmed by 4 bases and 4 bases, with 10 bases remaining between them. This CDR3 is CASSTGAGTEAFF. As DNA, the CDR3 is TGTGCCAGTAGTACGGGGGCAGGCACTGAAGCTTTCTTT. The whole variable domain, remainder taken from reference TRBV19 and TRBJ1-1, is DGGITQSPKYLFRKEGQNVTLSCEQNLNHDAMYWYRQDPGQGLRLIYYSQIVNDFQKGDIAEGYSVSREKKESFPLTVTSAQKNPTAFYLCASSTGAGTEAFFGQGTRLTVV.

The chain employs TRBV12-3 or TRBV12-4 and TRBJ1-1; D remains ambiguous. Trimming pared 5 bases from V and 4 bases from J, leaving 29 bases between. CDR3 size: 19 residues. The CDR3 sequence is CASSPGVNRIMVIGTEAFF. The CDR3 DNA sequence: TGTGCCAGCAGTCCCGGGGTGAACCGGATCATGGTAATAGGCACTGAAGCTTTCTTT.

The chain carries TRBV7-2 and TRBJ2-5, with D possibly matching TRBD1 (6 bases). Germline CDR1 reads SGHTA; CDR2 reads FQGNSA. Trimming took off 4 bases at V and 4 bases at J, with 16 bases between the two ends. This CDR3 spans 15 amino acids. The CDR3 DNA reads as TGTGCCAGCAGCTGGTCGACAGGAATCAGAGAGACCCAGTACTTC. It yields the protein CASSWSTGIRETQYF.

This sequence joins TRBV5-6 and TRBJ1-6; TRBD1 is a possible D gene (5 bases). Germline CDR1 SGHDT, CDR2 YYEEEE. The CDR3 length is 16 residues. Trimming removed 1 base at V and 4 bases at J, with 12 bases between. This CDR3 is CASSLSLGGYNSPLHF. The CDR3 DNA reads TGTGCCAGCAGCTTGAGCCTCGGGGGATATAATTCACCCCTCCACTTT. Combining the CDR3 with reference TRBV5-6 and TRBJ1-6 gives the whole variable domain DAGVTQSPTHLIKTRGQQVTLRCSPKSGHDTVSWYQQALGQGPQFIFQYYEEEERQRGNFPDRFSGHQFPNYSSELNVNALLLGDSALYLCASSLSLGGYNSPLHFGNGTRLTVT.